The T cell receptor (beta chain) under discussion was sequenced for a study of T cell changes during pregnancy in multiple sclerosis. Sequencing used immunoSEQ multiplex PCR; TCRdb keeps in-frame clones, though not all of them. The table has about 77,000 clones, 89% seen once; the top ten hold around 2%. The input for sequencing was peripheral blood, taken before pregnancy. This TCR was recovered from a female donor with multiple sclerosis, enrolled in a pregnancy study.

The CDR3 region is CASSLDRGHSYEQYF. CDR3 bases: TGTGCCAGCAGCTTAGACAGGGGGCACTCCTACGAGCAGTACTTC. The chain recombines TRBV11-1 with TRBJ2-7, with 9 nucleotides matching TRBD1. The V gene's germline CDR1 is SGHAT and CDR2 FQDESV (reference sequence). The length of the CDR3 is 15 residues. After removal of 1 base from V and 0 bases from J, the junction contained 1 base not matched to a gene.